This T cell receptor beta chain was sequenced in a study of blood T cell repertoires in COVID-19. Study at large: The cDNA or gDNA used as material had been derived from T cells, B-cell-depleted T cells, or PBMCs.

There are 13 residues in the CDR3. V lost 3 bases and J lost 4, with 7 bases in between. From germline, CDR1 is KGHSH and CDR2 LQKENI. This clone was counted between two and nine times. Original processing methods: How many nucleated cells were present was estimated from reference gene primer amplification. Repertoires were generated with immunoSEQ multiplex PCR, while TCRdb's copy carries only in-frame clones and drops some. The DNA was the basis for D and trimming; V, J and clone size are from that table. The sample lists about 70,000 clones, around 80% seen once, with 15% to 20% in the top ten. The chain uses TRBV18 and TRBJ1-5; the D is unclear. Sequences were obtained from peripheral blood. This receptor was taken from a man aged 65 to 79 who had recovered from COVID-19. In DNA form, the CDR3 reads TGTGCCAGCTCACCGCAGGCAAATCAGCCCCAGCATTTT. This codes for CASSPQANQPQHF.